These T cell receptor beta chains were read from a single sample in a study of cytomegalovirus exposure and HLA in healthy donors. Measured with immunoSEQ multiplex PCR; TCRdb has only the in-frame clones, and not every one. The table includes some 200,000 clones, 70% detected once. Source material: PBMCs. The receptors stem from a man aged 40-49 years in good health and CMV-seropositive. Each CDR3 is given with its conserved first and last residue. D genes are given only for firm matches. Some rows mark clone size as missing; the rest say once, few, many or name a class of expanded clone.

clone size: -
D gene: TRBD2
V gene: TRBV2
J gene: TRBJ2-5
CDR3 protein: CASSIFGLAGVVQETQYF
CDR3 DNA: TGTGCCAGCAGCATCTTCGGACTAGCGGGGGTAGTACAAGAGACCCAGTACTTC

clone size: -
D gene: -
V gene: TRBV6-1
J gene: TRBJ1-5
CDR3 protein: CATTRGGNQPQHF
CDR3 DNA: TGTGCCACCACCCGGGGGGGCAATCAGCCCCAGCATTTT

clone size: -
D gene: TRBD1
V gene: TRBV4-3
J gene: TRBJ1-1
CDR3 protein: CASSQGHRGIAEAFF
CDR3 DNA: TGCGCCAGCAGCCAAGGCCACAGGGGGATCGCTGAAGCTTTCTTT

clone size: -
D gene: TRBD1
V gene: TRBV28
J gene: TRBJ1-1
CDR3 protein: CASSLGQGSEAFF
CDR3 DNA: TGTGCCAGCAGTTTAGGACAGGGCTCTGAAGCTTTCTTT

clone size: -
D gene: -
V gene: TRBV29-1
J gene: TRBJ2-7
CDR3 protein: CSVGENRRSVEQYF
CDR3 DNA: TGCAGCGTTGGTGAGAACAGGCGTTCGGTCGAGCAGTACTTC

clone size: once
D gene: TRBD2
V gene: TRBV27
J gene: TRBJ2-1
CDR3 protein: CASGTSGVSYNEQFF
CDR3 DNA: TGTGCCAGCGGGACTAGCGGGGTATCCTACAATGAGCAGTTCTTC

clone size: -
D gene: -
V gene: TRBV4-2
J gene: TRBJ1-4
CDR3 protein: CASSQVEGEGEKLFF
CDR3 DNA: TGTGCCAGCAGCCAAGTAGAGGGGGAGGGTGAAAAACTGTTTTTT

clone size: few
D gene: -
V gene: TRBV7-2
J gene: TRBJ1-3
CDR3 protein: CASSLRGLSGNTIYF
CDR3 DNA: TGTGCCAGCAGCTTACGTGGACTCTCTGGAAACACCATATATTTT

clone size: -
D gene: TRBD1
V gene: TRBV11-3
J gene: TRBJ2-5
CDR3 protein: CASSPGMGQGVETQYF
CDR3 DNA: TGTGCCAGCAGCCCCGGCATGGGACAGGGGGTAGAGACCCAGTACTTC

clone size: -
D gene: -
V gene: TRBV18
J gene: TRBJ2-3
CDR3 protein: CASSPRPGFFTDTQYF
CDR3 DNA: TGTGCCAGCTCACCACGGCCGGGTTTCTTCACAGATACGCAGTATTTT

clone size: few
D gene: TRBD1
V gene: TRBV19
J gene: TRBJ1-1
CDR3 protein: CASRRRGQGARVEAFF
CDR3 DNA: TGTGCCAGTAGAAGAAGGGGACAGGGGGCACGGGTTGAAGCTTTCTTT

clone size: few
D gene: -
V gene: TRBV28
J gene: TRBJ2-7
CDR3 protein: CASSPLLAAASYEQYF
CDR3 DNA: TGTGCCAGCAGTCCCCTCCTCGCGGCGGCGAGCTACGAGCAGTACTTC

clone size: -
D gene: -
V gene: TRBV5-6
J gene: TRBJ2-7
CDR3 protein: CASSRGKSGVYEQYF
CDR3 DNA: TGTGCCAGCAGCCGGGGGAAGTCGGGGGTTTACGAGCAGTACTTC

clone size: -
D gene: -
V gene: TRBV5-4
J gene: TRBJ2-7
CDR3 protein: CASSLDRNSYEQYF
CDR3 DNA: TGTGCCAGCAGCTTGGATAGAAACTCCTACGAGCAGTACTTC

clone size: -
D gene: -
V gene: TRBV6-5
J gene: TRBJ1-5
CDR3 protein: CASSRSGAPNQPQHF
CDR3 DNA: TGTGCCAGCAGTCGATCAGGGGCCCCTAATCAGCCCCAGCATTTT

clone size: -
D gene: -
V gene: TRBV13
J gene: TRBJ2-3
CDR3 protein: CASRLQGRRTDTQYF
CDR3 DNA: TGTGCCAGCAGGCTCCAGGGGCGTCGCACAGATACGCAGTATTTT

clone size: -
D gene: TRBD1
V gene: TRBV28
J gene: TRBJ2-3
CDR3 protein: CASRGPGQGASDTQYF
CDR3 DNA: TGTGCCAGCCGCGGCCCGGGGCAGGGGGCCTCAGATACGCAGTATTTT

clone size: -
D gene: TRBD2
V gene: TRBV6-1
J gene: TRBJ2-5
CDR3 protein: CASTSTSGGLETQYF
CDR3 DNA: TGTGCCAGCACCTCGACTAGCGGGGGTTTAGAGACCCAGTACTTC

clone size: -
D gene: TRBD2
V gene: TRBV5-4
J gene: TRBJ2-5
CDR3 protein: CASSLALRGGRETQYF
CDR3 DNA: TGTGCCAGCAGCTTGGCCTTACGGGGGGGCCGGGAGACCCAGTACTTC

clone size: -
D gene: TRBD1
V gene: TRBV6-1
J gene: TRBJ1-5
CDR3 protein: CASSDRDRGFWPQHF
CDR3 DNA: TGTGCCAGCAGTGACCGGGACAGGGGGTTTTGGCCCCAGCATTTT

clone size: once
D gene: -
V gene: TRBV7-8
J gene: TRBJ2-7
CDR3 protein: CASSLYSYEQYF
CDR3 DNA: TGTGCCAGCAGCTTATATTCCTACGAGCAGTACTTC

clone size: -
D gene: TRBD1
V gene: TRBV27
J gene: TRBJ2-2
CDR3 protein: CASSSGQGAGELFF
CDR3 DNA: TGTGCCAGCAGCTCGGGACAGGGAGCCGGGGAGCTGTTTTTT

clone size: -
D gene: TRBD1
V gene: TRBV9
J gene: TRBJ1-6
CDR3 protein: CASSVGTGGTNSPLHF
CDR3 DNA: TGTGCCAGCAGCGTAGGGACAGGGGGCACCAATTCACCCCTCCACTTT

clone size: -
D gene: -
V gene: TRBV9
J gene: TRBJ2-3
CDR3 protein: CASSVGGQSTDTQYF
CDR3 DNA: TGTGCCAGCAGCGTAGGAGGACAGAGCACAGATACGCAGTATTTT

clone size: -
D gene: TRBD1
V gene: TRBV6-1
J gene: TRBJ2-7
CDR3 protein: CASSERDRVGEQYF
CDR3 DNA: TGTGCCAGCAGTGAACGTGACAGGGTGGGTGAGCAGTACTTC

clone size: -
D gene: -
V gene: TRBV29-1
J gene: TRBJ1-2
CDR3 protein: CSAPAAYGYTF
CDR3 DNA: TGCAGCGCCCCAGCGGCCTATGGCTACACCTTC

clone size: -
D gene: -
V gene: TRBV15
J gene: TRBJ1-5
CDR3 protein: CATSRTGHESNQPQHF
CDR3 DNA: TGTGCCACCAGCAGAACAGGGCATGAGAGCAATCAGCCCCAGCATTTT

clone size: few
D gene: TRBD1
V gene: TRBV5-8
J gene: TRBJ2-7
CDR3 protein: CASSLIRDSHYSTGSYEQYF
CDR3 DNA: TGTGCCAGCAGCTTGATCCGGGACAGCCACTATTCAACAGGCTCCTACGAGCAGTACTTC

clone size: -
D gene: -
V gene: TRBV19
J gene: TRBJ1-2
CDR3 protein: CASSPTGIYGYTF
CDR3 DNA: TGTGCCAGTAGTCCAACAGGGATATATGGCTACACCTTC

clone size: once
D gene: -
V gene: TRBV7-9
J gene: TRBJ2-2
CDR3 protein: CASSDRYTGELFF
CDR3 DNA: TGTGCCAGCAGCGACAGATACACCGGGGAGCTGTTTTTT

clone size: -
D gene: -
V gene: TRBV6-5
J gene: TRBJ2-7
CDR3 protein: CASSYSAGARNEQYF
CDR3 DNA: TGTGCCAGCAGTTACTCGGCGGGGGCCAGGAACGAGCAGTACTTC

clone size: once
D gene: -
V gene: TRBV7-9
J gene: TRBJ2-1
CDR3 protein: CSSSLSVSEQFF
CDR3 DNA: TGTTCCAGCAGCTTATCCGTTAGTGAGCAGTTCTTC

clone size: few
D gene: -
V gene: TRBV7-6
J gene: TRBJ1-2
CDR3 protein: CASSPRTQGGYGYTF
CDR3 DNA: TGTGCCAGCAGCCCCAGGACCCAGGGAGGCTATGGCTACACCTTC

clone size: -
D gene: TRBD2
V gene: TRBV20-1
J gene: TRBJ2-1
CDR3 protein: CSAGGLAGQFF
CDR3 DNA: TGCAGTGCAGGGGGACTAGCGGGCCAGTTCTTC

clone size: -
D gene: -
V gene: TRBV6-1
J gene: TRBJ2-7
CDR3 protein: CASNIGGATYYEQYF
CDR3 DNA: TGTGCCAGCAACATCGGCGGGGCCACCTACTACGAGCAGTACTTC